A single sample is the source of the 27 T cell receptor beta chains below, sequenced in a study of post-analysis software for immune sequencing data. The study's findings and limits: Controls showed lower frequencies than patients for several TRBV segments, and TRBV5-6, TRBV5-1 and TRBV20-1 were among these.

No antigen has been identified for these receptors. Incorporated into the TCR beta cDNA libraries were unique molecular identifiers, which served to reduce PCR and sequencing biases. MiXCR, applied by TCRdb to the PCR reads, yields one record per CDR3 protein. The sample lists 380,000 or so distinct CDR3 sequences; about a third were seen once. Sequenced: blood. Source of these receptors: a girl aged 5-17 years with multiple sclerosis.

The rearrangement links TRBV4-3 to TRBJ1-2; TRBD1 matches 8 bases. Germline V gives CDR1 LGHNA, CDR2 YSLEER. The CDR3 totals 14 residues. V shed 4 bases, J shed 7 bases, and the junction held 8 bases outside the gene matches. CDR3 nucleotide sequence: TGCGCCAGCAGCCTTACGGACAGGGCGGGTGGCTACACCTTC. It is translated as CASSLTDRAGGYTF.

This clonotype appeared many times. The rearrangement joins TRBV19 to TRBJ2-5, with a weak D call TRBD1 (6 bases). This CDR3 comprises 13 residues. V dropped 9 bases and J dropped 2 bases, with 13 bases sitting between them. Germline CDR1 reads LNHDA; CDR2 reads SQIVND (reference sequence). The CDR3 reads CASSRTVQETQYF. The DNA for the CDR3 is TGTGCCAGCAGCAGGACAGTTCAAGAGACCCAGTACTTC.

This clonotype was detected only a few times. The chain links TRBV2 to TRBJ2-1; possibly TRBD1 for D (6 bases). The germline CDR1 and CDR2 sequences are SNHLY and FYNNEI. Trimming pared 2 bases from V and 0 bases from J, leaving 14 bases between. The CDR3 contains 17 residues. The CDR3 region is CASSEIGGPRSYNEQFF. The DNA for the CDR3 is TGTGCCAGCAGTGAAATTGGGGGCCCCCGCTCCTACAATGAGCAGTTCTTC.

This clonotype was seen a few times. The V and J genes are TRBV4-3 and TRBJ2-3; D gene ambiguous. The CDR3 spans 15 residues. The V gene lost 0 bases and the J gene lost 4 bases, with 11 bases spanning the gap. CDR1 and CDR2 from the germline V gene are LGHNA and YSLEER. CDR3 protein: CASSQDYRGSDTQYF. DNA of the CDR3: TGCGCCAGCAGCCAAGATTATAGAGGTTCAGATACGCAGTATTTT.

The CDR3 loop is CASSLTGTGVAQPQHF. The CDR3 region has the DNA TGTGCCAGCAGCTTAACCGGGACAGGGGTTGCCCAGCCCCAGCATTTT. The V gene is TRBV7-8, the J gene TRBJ1-5; TRBD1 matches 10 bases. The trim removed 2 bases at V and 7 bases at J, leaving 8 bases unmatched. Germline CDR1 and CDR2: SGHVS and FQNEAQ. The CDR3 covers 16 residues.

V usage is TRBV7-9 and J usage is TRBJ1-4; the D is unclear. V gave up 5 bases and J gave up 1 base, with 14 bases separating them. Germline CDR1 reads SEHNR; CDR2 reads FQNEAQ (reference sequence). The CDR3 consists of 16 residues. The CDR3 sequence: CASSPGSSGTNEKLFF. The CDR3 DNA reads as TGTGCCAGCAGCCCTGGGAGCTCCGGAACTAATGAAAAACTGTTTTTT.

This clonotype was detected ten times or more. V usage is TRBV5-1 and J usage is TRBJ2-3; TRBD2 matches at 13 bases. Losses at the gene ends were 1 base for V and 2 bases for J; bases not matched to a gene: 4. The CDR3 covers 17 residues. The germline V gene has CDR1 SGHRS and CDR2 YFSETQ. DNA of the CDR3: TGCGCCAGCAGCTTGCGACTAGCGGGGGGCCTCACAGATACGCAGTATTTT. Translated: CASSLRLAGGLTDTQYF.

A few counts support this clonotype. This chain joins TRBV20-1 and TRBJ2-7; a possible D gene is TRBD2 (5 bases). CDR1 and CDR2 from the germline V gene are DFQATT and SNEGSKA (reference sequence). This CDR3 is 14 amino acids long. V was shortened by 0 bases and J by 7 bases, with 16 bases between the two germline ends. The CDR3 loop reads CSARDRWIGGEQYF. DNA for the CDR3: TGCAGTGCTAGAGATCGATGGATAGGAGGAGAGCAGTACTTC.

Concerning this clonotype itself: The junction differs from germline at one of its ends, possibly a read error. The chain employs TRBV10-3 and TRBJ1-5; D remains ambiguous. CDR3 size: 14 residues. Germline-derived CDR1 and CDR2 are ENHRY and SYGVKD. CDR3 nucleotide sequence: TGTGCCATCAGTGAGTCGAATTTGGGTCAGCCCCAGCAATTT. Translated, it gives CAISESNLGQPQQF.

The gene calls are TRBV12-3 or TRBV12-4 and TRBJ1-1; 8 nucleotides align to TRBD1. Unmatched junction bases numbered 6, after V lost 5 bases and J lost 1 base. CDR3 length: 15 residues. The CDR3 reads CASSPDTGGNTEAFF. The CDR3 coding sequence is TGTGCCAGCAGTCCCGATACAGGGGGGAACACTGAAGCTTTCTTT.

The genes are TRBV20-1 and TRBJ1-5, with D maybe TRBD1 (6 bases). Trimming shortened V by 2 bases and J by 0 bases, and 14 bases separated the two germline ends. Germline V gives CDR1 DFQATT, CDR2 SNEGSKA (reference sequence). CDR3 length: 16 residues. The CDR3 DNA sequence: TGCAGTGCTAGACATACAGGGACTAATAGCAATCAGCCCCAGCATTTT. It specifies CSARHTGTNSNQPQHF.

This chain links TRBV7-9 with TRBJ1-1; D is perhaps TRBD1 (6 bases). The CDR3 extends over 14 amino acids. V was pared by 6 bases and J by 0 bases, with 11 bases between. Looked up from germline, CDR1 is SEHNR and CDR2 is FQNEAQ (reference sequence). This CDR3 reads CASSRGVMNTEAFF. The CDR3, as DNA: TGTGCCAGCAGTAGGGGGGTCATGAACACTGAAGCTTTCTTT.

The rearrangement uses TRBV28 and TRBJ1-2, with D perhaps matching TRBD1 (5 bases). The CDR3 is 13 residues long. The germline CDR1 and CDR2 sequences are MDHEN and SYDVKM. Trimming took off 4 bases at V and 4 bases at J, with 10 bases between the two ends. The CDR3 reads CASSSGLIYGYTF. As DNA, the CDR3 is TGTGCCAGCAGTTCGGGACTCATCTATGGCTACACCTTC.

The chain joins TRBV7-3 to TRBJ2-3; a weak D match, TRBD2 (6 bases). V was pared by 4 bases and J by 4 bases, with 12 bases between. The CDR3 spans 14 residues. Germline CDR1 is SGHTA and CDR2 is FQGTGA. CDR3 coding DNA: TGTGCCAGCAGCTCAGGGACTCCGCCAGATACGCAGTATTTT. This codes for CASSSGTPPDTQYF.

The DNA of the CDR3 is TGCGCCAGCAGCTTGGTTGGGGGACAGGTACAAGAGACCCAGTACTTC. It yields the protein CASSLVGGQVQETQYF. V usage is TRBV5-1 and J usage is TRBJ2-5, with 8 bases lining up with TRBD1. Losses at the gene ends were 0 bases for V and 2 bases for J; bases not matched to a gene: 6. CDR3 length equals 16 residues. In germline, CDR1 is SGHRS, CDR2 YFSETQ.

CDR3 protein: CASSEGQGPSYEQYF. The CDR3 coding sequence is TGTGCCAGCAGTGAAGGACAGGGACCTTCCTACGAGCAGTACTTC. The chain couples TRBV25-1 to TRBJ2-7; 8 nucleotides align to TRBD1. Germline values: CDR1 MGHDK, CDR2 SYGVNS. V trimming: 2 bases; J trimming: 1 base; junction bases outside the gene matches: 4. CDR3 length: 15 residues.

This clonotype has more than one count but fewer than ten. The V and J genes are TRBV7-3 and TRBJ2-1, with 7 bases that match TRBD1. Germline V gene data show CDR1 as SGHTA and CDR2 as FQGTGA. The CDR3 has 15 residues. Trimming cost V 5 bases and J 3 bases; bases outside gene matches: 7. In nucleotides, the CDR3 is TGTGCCAGCAGCCTGAACAGACAGGGCTACAATGAGCAGTTCTTC. Protein sequence: CASSLNRQGYNEQFF.

There are a few counts of this clonotype. The CDR3 spells CSAREAENYGYTF. The DNA for the CDR3 is TGCAGTGCTAGAGAAGCGGAGAACTATGGCTACACCTTC. V is TRBV20-1 and J is TRBJ1-2, with no clear D. CDR1 is DFQATT and CDR2 is SNEGSKA in the germline V gene (reference sequence). Trimming stripped 0 bases from V and 2 bases from J, with 7 bases between. This CDR3 contains 13 residues.

This clonotype showed up just a few times. The rearrangement uses TRBV12-3 or TRBV12-4 and TRBJ2-1; 7 nucleotides match TRBD2. The CDR3 contains 15 residues. The J segment lost 4 bases and the V segment lost 0 bases, leaving 3 bases of the junction unmatched. This chain's CDR3 is CASSLASGSYNEQFF. CDR3 in DNA: TGTGCCAGCAGTTTAGCTAGCGGGTCATACAATGAGCAGTTCTTC.

The gene calls are TRBV20-1 and TRBJ1-2; D is unclear. This CDR3 is built from 11 residues. Germline CDR1 DFQATT, CDR2 SNEGSKA (reference sequence). In nucleotides, the CDR3 is TGCAGCGTTCCTGGAAACTATGGCTACACCTTC. Residues: CSVPGNYGYTF.

The V and J genes are TRBV4-1 and TRBJ2-7; 9 nucleotides agree with TRBD2. With 0 bases clipped from V and 3 bases from J, the junction kept 9 bases outside the gene matches. CDR3 size: 17 residues. Germline-derived CDR1 and CDR2 are MGHRA and YSYEKL. The CDR3, as DNA: TGCGCCAGCAGCCAAGAGGGGACTAGCTCGACATACTACGAGCAGTACTTC. Translation gives CASSQEGTSSTYYEQYF.

A few counts support this clonotype. The gene calls are TRBV7-8 and TRBJ1-6; possibly TRBD1 for D (5 bases). The V end was cut by 1 base, the J end by 0 bases, with 13 bases between. CDR3 length: 18 amino acids. Germline lookup yields CDR1 SGHVS and CDR2 FQNEAQ. The DNA of the CDR3 is TGTGCCAGCAGCTTAGGAGCCCCAGGGCGCTCCTATAATTCACCCCTCCACTTT. It encodes CASSLGAPGRSYNSPLHF.

The rearrangement joins TRBV12-3 or TRBV12-4 to TRBJ2-3; D call uncertain. Trimming pared 2 bases from V and 4 bases from J, leaving 13 bases between. The CDR3 is 15 amino acids. The CDR3 bases are TGTGCCAGCAGTTTAAGAACAGTGGGCCCAGATACGCAGTATTTT. This sequence encodes CASSLRTVGPDTQYF.

This clonotype was counted at least ten times. The chain recombines TRBV20-1 with TRBJ2-3, with D perhaps TRBD1 (5 bases). V was clipped by 2 bases and J by 1 base, with 10 bases between them. The CDR3 loop spans 14 amino acids. Germline loops: CDR1 DFQATT, CDR2 SNEGSKA (reference sequence). DNA of the CDR3: TGCAGTGCTAGAAGACAGCCCGGCACAGATACGCAGTATTTT. Protein: CSARRQPGTDTQYF.

J is TRBJ1-3 and V is TRBV5-8, with TRBD1 identical over 7 bases. J lost 14 bases, V lost 4 bases, and 9 bases had no gene match. The V gene's germline CDR1 is SGHTS and CDR2 YDEGEE. The CDR3 length is 12 residues. The CDR3 coding sequence is TGTGCCAGCAGCCCCTACAGGGGTCTTGTATATTTT. Translating it yields CASSPYRGLVYF.

V gene TRBV20-1 combines with J gene TRBJ2-3, with 10 bases that match TRBD1. The CDR3 has 15 residues. Trimming cost V 1 base and J 4 bases; bases outside gene matches: 5. In germline, CDR1 is DFQATT, CDR2 SNEGSKA (reference sequence). The DNA for the CDR3 is TGCAGTGCTAGAGCCTGGGACAGGGGATCAGATACGCAGTATTTT. Amino acids: CSARAWDRGSDTQYF.

This clonotype has only a few counts. The V gene is TRBV2, the J gene TRBJ2-7; D remains ambiguous. The CDR3 is 16 amino acids. Germline V gene data show CDR1 as SNHLY and CDR2 as FYNNEI. V was trimmed by 3 bases and J by 3 bases, leaving 18 bases between them. CDR3 region: CASSDTITVRSYEQYF. The CDR3 DNA is TGTGCCAGCAGTGATACAATAACGGTACGAAGCTACGAGCAGTACTTC.